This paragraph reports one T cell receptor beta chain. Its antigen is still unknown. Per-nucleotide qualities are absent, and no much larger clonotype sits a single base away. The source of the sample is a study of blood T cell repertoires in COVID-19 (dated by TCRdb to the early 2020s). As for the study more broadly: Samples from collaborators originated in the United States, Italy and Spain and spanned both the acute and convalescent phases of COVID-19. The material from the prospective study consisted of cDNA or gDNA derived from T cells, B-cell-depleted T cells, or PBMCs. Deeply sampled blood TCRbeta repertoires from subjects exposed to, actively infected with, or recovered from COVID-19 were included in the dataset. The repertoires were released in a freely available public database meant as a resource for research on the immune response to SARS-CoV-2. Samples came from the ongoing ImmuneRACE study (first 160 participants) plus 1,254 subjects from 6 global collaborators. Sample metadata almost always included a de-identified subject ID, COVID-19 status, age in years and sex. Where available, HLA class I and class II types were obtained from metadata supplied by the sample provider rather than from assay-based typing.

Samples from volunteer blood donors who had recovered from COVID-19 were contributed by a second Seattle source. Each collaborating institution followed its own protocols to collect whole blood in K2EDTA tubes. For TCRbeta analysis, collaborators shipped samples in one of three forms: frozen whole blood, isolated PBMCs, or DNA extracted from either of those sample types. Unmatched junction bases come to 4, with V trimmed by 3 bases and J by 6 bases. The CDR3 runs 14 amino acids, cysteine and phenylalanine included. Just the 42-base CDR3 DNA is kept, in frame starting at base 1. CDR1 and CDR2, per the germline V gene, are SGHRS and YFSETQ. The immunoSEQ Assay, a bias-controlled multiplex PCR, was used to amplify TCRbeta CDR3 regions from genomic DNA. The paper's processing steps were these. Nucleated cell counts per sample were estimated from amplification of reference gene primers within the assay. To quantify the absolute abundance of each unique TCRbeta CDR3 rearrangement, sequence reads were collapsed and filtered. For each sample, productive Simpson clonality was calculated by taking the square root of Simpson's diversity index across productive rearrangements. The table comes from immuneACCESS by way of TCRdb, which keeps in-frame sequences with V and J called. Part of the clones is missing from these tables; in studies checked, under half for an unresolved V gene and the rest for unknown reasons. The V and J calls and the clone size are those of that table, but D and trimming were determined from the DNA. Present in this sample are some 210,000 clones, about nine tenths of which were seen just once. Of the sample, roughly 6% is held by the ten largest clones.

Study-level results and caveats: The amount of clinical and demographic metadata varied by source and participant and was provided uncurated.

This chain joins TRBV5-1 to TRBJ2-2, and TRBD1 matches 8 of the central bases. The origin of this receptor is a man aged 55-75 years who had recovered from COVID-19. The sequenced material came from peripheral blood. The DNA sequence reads TGCGCCAGCAGCTCGGGACAGGCAGCCGGGGAGCTGTTTTTT. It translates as CASSSGQAAGELFF.